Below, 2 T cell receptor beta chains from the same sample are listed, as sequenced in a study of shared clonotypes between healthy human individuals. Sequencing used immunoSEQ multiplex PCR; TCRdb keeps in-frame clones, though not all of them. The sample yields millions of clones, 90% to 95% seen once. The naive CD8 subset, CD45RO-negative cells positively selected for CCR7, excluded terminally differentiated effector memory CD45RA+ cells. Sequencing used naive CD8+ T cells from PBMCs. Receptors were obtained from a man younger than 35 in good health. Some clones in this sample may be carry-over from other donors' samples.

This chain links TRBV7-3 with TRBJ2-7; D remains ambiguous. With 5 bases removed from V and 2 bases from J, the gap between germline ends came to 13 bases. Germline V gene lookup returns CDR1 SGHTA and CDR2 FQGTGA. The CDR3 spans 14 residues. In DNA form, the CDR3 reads TGTGCCAGCAGCCCTGACAAAACCACCTACGAGCAGTACTTC. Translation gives CASSPDKTTYEQYF.

The CDR3 sequence is CSVDLGTAQETQYF. CDR3 bases: TGCAGCGTTGATCTTGGGACAGCCCAAGAGACCCAGTACTTC. The V call is TRBV29-1, the J call TRBJ2-5; 7 positions match TRBD1. There are 14 residues in the CDR3. Germline V CDR1 and CDR2: SQVTM, ANQGSEA. The V and J ends lost 3 bases and 1 base, in that order; junction bases with no gene match: 5.